Listed here are 32 T cell receptor beta chains from one sample, sequenced in a study of blood T cell repertoires in COVID-19. Clones were sequenced by immunoSEQ multiplex PCR, and TCRdb holds only the in-frame ones, with some missing. Altogether 32,000 or so clones are present, about nine tenths being singletons, with the ten largest covering about 1.9%. What was sequenced was peripheral blood. These receptors came from a man aged 45 to 65 with active or convalescent COVID-19.

J is TRBJ2-5 and V is TRBV10-3; TRBD2 aligns across 8 bases. Germline assignment: CDR1 ENHRY and CDR2 SYGVKD. The trim removed 4 bases at V and 4 bases at J, leaving 2 bases unmatched. The CDR3 totals 13 residues. The CDR3 DNA reads TGTGCCATCAGTGGGCGGGGGGCAGAGACCCAGTACTTC. Protein product: CAISGRGAETQYF.

The gene calls are TRBV7-2 and TRBJ2-7, with TRBD2 matching 7 bases. The CDR3 covers 15 residues. Germline CDR1 and CDR2: SGHTA and FQGNSA. V was clipped by 2 bases and J by 4 bases; unmatched bases: 8. In nucleotides, the CDR3 is TGTGCCAGCAGCTTATTGGCGGGAGCCCCGTACGAGCAGTACTTC. As protein: CASSLLAGAPYEQYF.

The chain carries TRBV6-2 or TRBV6-3 and TRBJ1-1; D possibly corresponds to TRBD1 (5 bases). Trimming removed 0 bases from V and 2 bases from J, with 10 bases in between. The CDR3 contains 15 residues. CDR1 is MNHEY and CDR2 is SVGEGT in the germline V gene. The CDR3 nucleotides are TGTGCCAGCAGTTACTCGAAGGACAAAAACACTGAAGCTTTCTTT. As protein: CASSYSKDKNTEAFF.

The chain is built from TRBV18 and TRBJ2-1, with 10 bases lining up with TRBD2. V lost 4 bases and J lost 4; bases outside the gene matches: 4. The CDR3 length is 15 residues. Germline CDR1 reads KGHSH; CDR2 reads LQKENI. The DNA for the CDR3 is TGTGCCAGCTCACAATCTAGCGGGAGTTACAATGAGCAGTTCTTC. Translated, it gives CASSQSSGSYNEQFF.

The sample holds one count of this clone. V gene TRBV5-4 combines with J gene TRBJ1-2, with 7 bases lining up with TRBD1. The V gene end was trimmed by 1 base and the J gene end by 7 bases; junction bases not matched to a gene: 10. This CDR3 has 15 residues. Germline-derived CDR1 and CDR2 are SGHNT and YYREEE (reference sequence). The CDR3 nucleotides are TGTGCCAGCAGCTTGAGTTATCAGGGGGTGAGTGGCTACACCTTC. Translated, it gives CASSLSYQGVSGYTF. Complete variable domain (other parts from reference TRBV5-4 and TRBJ1-2): ETGVTQSPTHLIKTRGQQVTLRCSSQSGHNTVSWYQQALGQGPQFIFQYYREEENGRGNFPPRFSGLQFPNYSSELNVNALELDDSALYLCASSLSYQGVSGYTFGSGTRLTVV.

The J gene is TRBJ1-4, the V gene TRBV5-5; perhaps TRBD1 as D (5 bases). The CDR3 is 15 residues long. V was pared by 4 bases and J by 7 bases, with 17 bases between. Germline lookup yields CDR1 SGHKS and CDR2 YYEKEE (reference sequence). CDR3 sequence reads: CASSPIWDRGEKLFF. The CDR3 region has the DNA TGTGCCAGCAGCCCGATATGGGATAGGGGTGAAAAACTGTTTTTT.

The chain joins TRBV29-1 to TRBJ2-5, with 10 bases lining up with TRBD2. Trimming took 8 bases from V and 5 from J; bases not matched to a gene: 8. CDR1 and CDR2 (germline): SQVTM, ANQGSEA. This CDR3 region has 13 residues. In DNA form, the CDR3 reads TGCAGCTCCCAGCGGGGGGGCGGGGAGACCCAGTACTTC. It codes for CSSQRGGGETQYF. The complete variable domain, with remaining parts taken from reference TRBV29-1 and TRBJ2-5, reads SAVISQKPSRDICQRGTSLTIQCQVDSQVTMMFWYRQQPGQSLTLIATANQGSEATYESGFVIDKFPISRPNLTFSTLTVSNMSPEDSSIYLCSSQRGGGETQYFGPGTRLLVL.

The rearrangement links TRBV6-1 to TRBJ2-1, with TRBD2 identical over 8 bases. J gave up 2 bases and V 2 bases, and 2 bases lay outside the gene matches. The CDR3 sequence is 15 residues long. Germline loops: CDR1 MNHNS, CDR2 SASEGT. Written as DNA, the CDR3 is TGTGCCAGCAGTGAAAGCGGGAGCGCCTACAATGAGCAGTTCTTC. The encoded protein is CASSESGSAYNEQFF.

This sequence joins TRBV18 and TRBJ2-7; perhaps TRBD1 as D (6 bases). V lost 2 bases and J 3 bases, leaving 14 bases between the germline ends. Germline CDR1 KGHSH, CDR2 LQKENI. This CDR3 has 15 amino acids. CDR3 sequence (DNA): TGTGCCAGCTCACCAGCTCGGGACAATTACTACGAGCAGTACTTC. Its protein is CASSPARDNYYEQYF.

The rearrangement uses TRBV28 and TRBJ1-4, with TRBD1 matching over 7 bases. The V and J ends lost 6 bases and 8 bases, in that order; junction bases with no gene match: 15. Germline V gives CDR1 MDHEN, CDR2 SYDVKM. The CDR3 runs 16 residues. Written as DNA, the CDR3 is TGTGCCAGCAGCCGGAGGTTCAGGGGGAGGCGGGAAAAACTGTTTTTT. It codes for CASSRRFRGRREKLFF.

J is TRBJ2-3 and V is TRBV7-9, with a possible D match to TRBD2 (5 bases). The length of the CDR3 is 14 residues. CDR1 SEHNR and CDR2 FQNEAQ come from the germline V gene (reference sequence). V was trimmed by 0 bases and J by 5 bases, leaving 9 bases between them. CDR3 coding DNA: TGTGCCAGCAGCTTAGCGGGAGCGCAAGATACGCAGTATTTT. It specifies CASSLAGAQDTQYF.

The rearrangement links TRBV9 to TRBJ2-3, with D perhaps matching TRBD2 (5 bases). Germline-derived CDR1 and CDR2 are SGDLS and YYNGEE. The CDR3 is 13 residues long. The ends were cut back, 5 bases at V and 0 bases at J, with 7 bases in the middle. CDR3 DNA: TGTGCCAGCAGAGCGGATAGCACAGATACGCAGTATTTT. As protein: CASRADSTDTQYF.

V gene TRBV30 combines with J gene TRBJ2-2, with 7 bases fitting TRBD1. The CDR3 is made up of 14 amino acids. J was trimmed by 1 base and V by 2 bases; bases with no gene match: 1. Germline V gene sequence: CDR1 GTSNPN, CDR2 SVGIG (reference sequence). The CDR3 nucleotides are TGTGCCTGGAGTCAGGGGGTGAACACCGGGGAGCTGTTTTTT. As protein: CAWSQGVNTGELFF.

The chain uses TRBV18 and TRBJ2-7; 8 bases are shared with TRBD1. Looked up from germline, CDR1 is KGHSH and CDR2 is LQKENI. V shed 2 bases, J shed 1 base, and the junction held 13 bases outside the gene matches. The CDR3 totals 18 residues. CDR3 coding DNA: TGTGCCAGCTCACCAGGACTCGCCCCTGGGGACAGGTCCTACGAGCAGTACTTC. Encoded protein: CASSPGLAPGDRSYEQYF.

CDR3 residues: CASTGQGYNEQFF. The CDR3 nucleotides read TGTGCCAGCACGGGACAGGGCTACAATGAGCAGTTCTTC. This chain uses TRBV7-8 with TRBJ2-1, with TRBD1 matching over 9 bases. Germline loops: CDR1 SGHVS, CDR2 FQNEAQ. The J segment lost 3 bases and the V segment lost 7 bases, leaving 1 base of the junction unmatched. CDR3 length equals 13 residues.

V gene TRBV5-4 combines with J gene TRBJ2-3; TRBD2 agrees at 10 bases. Per the germline V gene, CDR1 is SGHNT and CDR2 is YYREEE (reference sequence). The junction had 6 bases not matched to a gene; V was cut back by 4 bases and J by 4 bases. This CDR3 comprises 15 residues. This CDR3 is CASSTLAGNPDTQYF. The CDR3 DNA follows: TGTGCCAGCAGCACACTAGCGGGAAACCCAGATACGCAGTATTTT.

The rearrangement uses TRBV30 and TRBJ1-5, with D tentatively TRBD1 (5 bases). The CDR3 extends over 13 amino acids. Germline V gene lookup returns CDR1 GTSNPN and CDR2 SVGIG (reference sequence). V was clipped by 4 bases and J by 9 bases, with 16 bases between them. The CDR3 is CAWTSGRQGPQHF. The DNA for the CDR3 is TGTGCCTGGACCTCAGGACGGCAGGGGCCCCAGCATTTT.

The J gene is TRBJ2-7, the V gene TRBV6-6; D not certain. Trimming shortened V by 6 bases and J by 0 bases, and 12 bases separated the two germline ends. The germline CDR1 and CDR2 sequences are MNHNY and SVGAGI (reference sequence). This CDR3 comprises 14 residues. In nucleotides, the CDR3 is TGTGCCAGCAGCCTTAGGAGCCCCTCCTACGAGCAGTACTTC. It codes for CASSLRSPSYEQYF.

The rearrangement uses TRBV7-2 and TRBJ1-4, with D tentatively TRBD1 (5 bases). The ends were cut back, 1 base at V and 2 bases at J, with 8 bases in the middle. This CDR3 has 15 amino acids. Germline V gene lookup returns CDR1 SGHTA and CDR2 FQGNSA. CDR3 DNA: TGTGCCAGCAGCTTAGTAAGGGGTACTAATGAAAAACTGTTTTTT. Its translation: CASSLVRGTNEKLFF.

The chain links TRBV19 to TRBJ1-5; D remains ambiguous. Germline V gene sequence: CDR1 LNHDA, CDR2 SQIVND (reference sequence). The V and J ends lost 4 bases and 3 bases respectively, with 13 bases between them. The CDR3 sequence is 15 residues long. CDR3 nucleotides: TGTGCCAGTAGTAAGTGGGTGGGCCCCAATCAGCCCCAGCATTTT. Translation gives CASSKWVGPNQPQHF.

The chain employs TRBV7-9 and TRBJ2-1, with TRBD2 identical over 8 bases. Unmatched junction bases numbered 9, after V lost 5 bases and J lost 0 bases. Germline V gene sequence: CDR1 SEHNR, CDR2 FQNEAQ (reference sequence). The CDR3 has 17 residues. CDR3 residues: CASSPRRLAGSYNEQFF. For the CDR3, the DNA is TGTGCCAGCAGCCCGAGACGGCTAGCGGGCTCCTACAATGAGCAGTTCTTC.

The chain couples TRBV7-6 to TRBJ2-7, with no clear D. V lost 5 bases and J lost 6, with 11 bases in between. Germline V lookup: CDR1 SGHVS, CDR2 FNYEAQ. This CDR3 has 12 amino acids. In nucleotides, the CDR3 is TGTGCCAGCAGCAACCTAGAAGGCGAGCAGTACTTC. Translated, it gives CASSNLEGEQYF.

This clone was seen a single time. This sequence joins TRBV7-9 and TRBJ2-1; 11 bases agree with TRBD2. CDR3 length: 16 residues. Trimming took 3 bases from V and 2 from J; bases not matched to a gene: 3. CDR1 and CDR2 (germline): SEHNR, FQNEAQ (reference sequence). CDR3 in amino acids: CASSFLAGGTYNEQFF. Written as DNA, the CDR3 is TGTGCCAGCAGCTTCCTAGCGGGAGGAACCTACAATGAGCAGTTCTTC.

This chain uses TRBV7-2 with TRBJ1-2; TRBD1 aligns across 10 bases. V was pared by 1 base and J by 1 base, with 6 bases of the junction left unmatched. The V gene's germline CDR1 is SGHTA and CDR2 FQGNSA. The CDR3 sequence is 17 residues long. CDR3 in amino acids: CASSLVGTGAFNYGYTF. The CDR3 bases are TGTGCCAGCAGCTTAGTCGGGACAGGGGCCTTTAACTATGGCTACACCTTC.

This clone was picked up one time. The gene calls are TRBV6-2 or TRBV6-3 and TRBJ1-1; weak D call: TRBD1 (5 bases). The CDR3 totals 13 residues. From germline, CDR1 is MNHEY and CDR2 SVGEGT. V was shortened by 0 bases and J by 8 bases, with 10 bases between the two germline ends. CDR3 sequence reads: CASSYSPGREAFF. In DNA form, the CDR3 reads TGTGCCAGCAGTTACTCGCCAGGGCGAGAAGCTTTCTTT.

This sequence joins TRBV28 and TRBJ2-3; D might be TRBD2 (6 bases). The V and J ends lost 1 base and 2 bases respectively, with 34 bases between them. The CDR3 covers 23 residues. The germline V gene encodes CDR1 MDHEN and CDR2 SYDVKM. In nucleotides, the CDR3 is TGTGCCAGCAGTTTATCCCTCCCCCCCATCGGGAGCGGGTCCTTGGGGATCACAGATACGCAGTATTTT. Translated: CASSLSLPPIGSGSLGITDTQYF.

V usage is TRBV9 and J usage is TRBJ1-5; 8 nucleotides align to TRBD1. The CDR3 is 15 amino acids. CDR1 and CDR2 (germline): SGDLS, YYNGEE. V trimming: 0 bases; J trimming: 7 bases; junction bases outside the gene matches: 6. The CDR3 region is CASSVGGQVGQPQHF. As DNA, the CDR3 is TGTGCCAGCAGCGTAGGGGGACAGGTCGGGCAGCCCCAGCATTTT.

The chain employs TRBV7-2 and TRBJ1-2; no clear D gene. The CDR3 is made up of 14 amino acids. Trimming cost V 8 bases and J 0 bases, with 13 bases left between them. CDR1 is SGHTA and CDR2 is FQGNSA in the germline V gene. The CDR3 sequence is CASGEGRTNYGYTF. CDR3 nucleotides: TGTGCCAGCGGAGAAGGGAGAACTAACTATGGCTACACCTTC.

The chain is built from TRBV2 and TRBJ2-5; a weak D match, TRBD1 (6 bases). V lost 3 bases and J 4 bases, leaving 12 bases between the germline ends. The CDR3 is made up of 14 amino acids. Germline CDR1 reads SNHLY; CDR2 reads FYNNEI. In DNA, the CDR3 is TGTGCCAGCAGTGATGGCAGGGGCGGAGAGACCCAGTACTTC. It translates to CASSDGRGGETQYF.

This chain joins TRBV19 and TRBJ2-2; maybe TRBD2 (6 bases). Trimming took 4 bases from V and 0 from J, leaving 9 bases between them. Germline values: CDR1 LNHDA, CDR2 SQIVND (reference sequence). The CDR3 consists of 15 residues. The CDR3 sequence: CASSTLATNTGELFF. The CDR3 bases are TGTGCCAGTAGTACGCTAGCGACGAACACCGGGGAGCTGTTTTTT.

This rearrangement joins TRBV7-2 to TRBJ1-1, with 9 bases lining up with TRBD1. The germline gives CDR1 SGHTA, CDR2 FQGNSA. V lost 5 bases to trimming and J lost 8 bases; unmatched junction nucleotides: 6. The CDR3 length is 13 residues. In nucleotides, the CDR3 is TGTGCCAGCAGCCCGGGACAGGGTCGAGAAGCTTTCTTT. It specifies CASSPGQGREAFF. The variable domain in full, completed from reference TRBV7-2 and TRBJ1-1, reads GAGVSQSPSNKVTEKGKDVELRCDPISGHTALYWYRQSLGQGLEFLIYFQGNSAPDKSGLPSDRFSAERTGGSVSTLTIQRTQQEDSAVYLCASSPGQGREAFFGQGTRLTVV.

This clone is a singleton in its sample. The gene calls are TRBV14 and TRBJ2-1; TRBD2 aligns across 10 bases. Germline assignment: CDR1 SGHDN and CDR2 FVKESK. There are 14 residues in the CDR3. The junction had 9 bases not matched to a gene; V was cut back by 10 bases and J by 6 bases. CDR3 sequence reads: CATRAQREGNEQFF. The CDR3 DNA reads as TGTGCCACAAGGGCCCAGCGGGAGGGCAATGAGCAGTTCTTC.